This T cell receptor (beta chain) emerged from a study of spatial heterogeneity in lung cancer (dated by TCRdb to between 2018 and 2020). For the study in its entirety: Beta-chain transcripts were consistently detected in greater numbers than alpha-chain transcripts, which likely reflected higher beta-chain transcript abundance. In the raw uncorrected reads, each unique combination of TCR and UMI appeared on average more than ten times. The study quantitatively compared TCR alpha and beta repertoires across multiple tumor regions, matched nontumor lung and blood in non-small cell lung cancer. TCR repertoire features were related to nonsynonymous mutation counts determined by whole-exome sequencing of tumor tissue. At surgery, both alpha and beta chains were TCR-sequenced in 220 tumor regions, about 61 matched nontumor lung samples and some 56 PBMC samples. General conclusions and limits of the study: Ubiquitous expanded tumor TCRs showed up in blood more often at tumor resection than at routine follow-up. Additional single-cell paired TCR alpha and beta sequencing was considered necessary to confirm, at a functional level, the hypothesis that regional TCRs recognize regional mutations.

Reading from cysteine to phenylalanine, the CDR3 counts 15 amino acids. CDR3 DNA is the only sequence kept; it has 45 bases, read in frame from the first base. CDR1 MNHEY and CDR2 SMNVEV are derived from the germline V gene (reference sequence). V is cut by 4 bases and J by 3 bases, and the space between the germline ends is 16 bases. Receptors were amplified or captured by 5' RACE. The run used a NextSeq 500. In the TCR library protocol, a unique molecular identifier was attached to each TCR cDNA molecule so that PCR and sequencing errors could be corrected. The source study handled its data this way. TCR identification, UMI-based error correction and CDR3 extraction were all carried out with Decombinator tools. Expanded TCRs were defined as those above a frequency of 2 per 1,000, corresponding to the top 1% of the tumor frequency distribution. Rényi diversity was computed with the R vegan package after subsampling each repertoire 100 times to 5,000 TCRs. CDR3 similarity networks were built from amino acid triplet string-kernel similarity, connecting CDR3s with pairwise similarity above 0.82. TCRdb reprocessed the public reads (quality trimming at Q25 with fastp, clone calling with MiXCR) and kept in-frame beta chains. Every entry covers one CDR3 protein and lists the most common genes and DNA from its rows. TCRdb, not the original authors, processed these V and J calls. Across this sample there are roughly 79,000 distinct CDR3 sequences, with roughly 8% seen only once. The ten largest clones represent 6% to 7% of the sample.

This clonotype has more than one count but fewer than ten. Its binding antigen is unknown. The record has no base qualities; no much larger clone is one base away. The sample's time point label, decoded: sample taken at primary tumor resection. The donors were 72 patients from the lung TRACERx cohort who had early-stage, untreated non-small cell lung cancer. Whole RNA extracted from tumor and nontumor lung tissue, or from cryopreserved PBMC samples, was used for TCR sequencing without cell sorting. A patient was chosen for TCR sequencing only when enough RNA was available from at least two tumor regions.

In this chain, TRBV27 is recombined with TRBJ2-7; the D assignment is uncertain and may be TRBD1 or TRBD2, with 5 bases supporting each. The clonotype was recovered from a male donor with early-stage non-small cell lung cancer. Sequencing used PBMCs, obtained at surgery. The CDR3 reads as follows: CASSWVRGPYYEQYF. The DNA sequence is TGTGCCAGCAGTTGGGTTAGGGGACCCTACTACGAGCAGTACTTC.